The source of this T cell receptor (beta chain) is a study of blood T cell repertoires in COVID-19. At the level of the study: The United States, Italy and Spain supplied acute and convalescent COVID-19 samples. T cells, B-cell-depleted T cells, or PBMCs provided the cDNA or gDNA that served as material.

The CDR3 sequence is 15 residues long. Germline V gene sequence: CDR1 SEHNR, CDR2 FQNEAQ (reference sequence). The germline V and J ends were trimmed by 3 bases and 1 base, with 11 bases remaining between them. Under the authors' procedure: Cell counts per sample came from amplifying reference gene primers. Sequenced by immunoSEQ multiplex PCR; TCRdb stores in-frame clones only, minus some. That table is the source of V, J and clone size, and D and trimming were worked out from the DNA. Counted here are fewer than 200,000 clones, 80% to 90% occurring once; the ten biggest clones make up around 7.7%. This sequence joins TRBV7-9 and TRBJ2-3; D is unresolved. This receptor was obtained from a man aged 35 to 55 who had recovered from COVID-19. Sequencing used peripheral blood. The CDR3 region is CASSLPSLGTDTQYF. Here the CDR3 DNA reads TGTGCCAGCAGCTTGCCTTCCCTAGGCACAGATACGCAGTATTTT.